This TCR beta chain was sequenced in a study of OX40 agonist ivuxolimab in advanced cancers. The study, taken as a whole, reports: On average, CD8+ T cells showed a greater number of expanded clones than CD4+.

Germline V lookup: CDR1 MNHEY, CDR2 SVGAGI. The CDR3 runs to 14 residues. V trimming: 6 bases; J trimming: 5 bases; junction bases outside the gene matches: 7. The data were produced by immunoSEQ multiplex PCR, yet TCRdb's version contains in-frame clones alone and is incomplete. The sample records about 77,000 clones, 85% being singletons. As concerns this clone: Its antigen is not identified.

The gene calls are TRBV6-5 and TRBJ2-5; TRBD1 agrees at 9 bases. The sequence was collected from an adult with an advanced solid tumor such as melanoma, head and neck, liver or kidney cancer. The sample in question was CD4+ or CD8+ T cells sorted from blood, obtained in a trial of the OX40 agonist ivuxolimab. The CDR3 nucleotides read TGTGCCAGCAGGTCGGGACAGGGAGGGGAGACCCAGTACTTC. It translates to CASRSGQGGETQYF.